In its sample, the clone carrying this T cell receptor beta chain was seen a few times. No antigen is known for it. Prepared TCR beta cDNA libraries contained unique molecular identifiers. Input populations of about 0.85 to 11 million T cells gave rise to a few hundred thousand cDNA molecules. TCRdb fed the PCR reads into MiXCR, producing one record per CDR3 protein. The data show about 820,000 distinct CDR3 sequences, 53% seen once. These data are taken from a study of post-analysis software for immune sequencing data. Regarding the study as a whole: Multiple sclerosis patients showed significantly lower normalized Chao1 diversity than controls did. Same-batch preparations were strongly co-clustered by F measure.

Input material: blood. The receptor was derived from a girl aged 5 to 17 with multiple sclerosis.

CDR3: CSARRRTGLAGVNEQFF. The CDR3 nucleotides are TGCAGTGCAAGACGACGGACTGGACTAGCGGGAGTCAATGAGCAGTTCTTC. The chain joins TRBV20-1 to TRBJ2-1; TRBD2 matches at 13 bases. The CDR3 is made up of 17 amino acids. The trim removed 6 bases at V and 6 bases at J, leaving 14 bases unmatched. CDR1 DFQATT and CDR2 SNEGSKA come from the germline V gene (reference sequence).